One sample yielded the 30 T cell receptor beta chains listed below, sequenced in a study of blood T cells in healthy people across ages. With a J-beta primer mix and a sample-barcoded 5' primer, a second PCR ran about 7 to 12 cycles. From the 5' RACE reads, TCRdb called clonotypes with MiXCR, one entry per CDR3 protein. The sample contains approximately 810,000 distinct CDR3 sequences, 30% to 45% of which appear only once. Sequences were obtained from blood. The receptors shown here come from a man younger than 35 in good health.

The CDR3 loop is CASSYNRNEQYF. Here the CDR3 DNA reads TGTGCCAGCAGTTACAACAGGAATGAGCAGTACTTC. The chain combines TRBV6-6 with TRBJ2-5, with D possibly matching TRBD1 (5 bases). V lost 2 bases, J lost 11 bases, and 12 bases lay in between. This CDR3 region has 12 residues. CDR1 and CDR2 from the germline V gene are MNHNY and SVGAGI (reference sequence).

The V call is TRBV10-2, the J call TRBJ1-4; D unresolved. Germline CDR1 WSHSY, CDR2 SAAADI. V gave up 0 bases and J gave up 6 bases, with 8 bases separating them. The CDR3 runs 14 residues. The CDR3 spells CASSESMRDEKLFF. CDR3 nucleotide sequence: TGCGCCAGCAGTGAGTCGATGAGGGATGAAAAACTGTTTTTT.

The CDR3 protein is CASSLTGTEKLFF. The CDR3 coding sequence is TGTGCCAGCAGTTTGACAGGGACCGAAAAACTGTTTTTT. This rearrangement joins TRBV2 to TRBJ1-4; TRBD1 aligns across 7 bases. V lost 5 bases to trimming and J lost 8 bases; unmatched junction nucleotides: 5. This CDR3 has 13 residues. CDR1 and CDR2 from the germline V gene are SNHLY and FYNNEI. The full variable domain, its missing parts supplied by reference TRBV2 and TRBJ1-4, is EPEVTQTPSHQVTQMGQEVILRCVPISNHLYFYWYRQILGQKVEFLVSFYNNEISEKSEIFDDQFSVERPDGSNFTLKIRSTKLEDSAMYFCASSLTGTEKLFFGSGTQLSVL.

The chain recombines TRBV29-1 with TRBJ2-5; D is ambiguous. The CDR3 is 15 amino acids. The V gene's germline CDR1 is SQVTM and CDR2 ANQGSEA. V was trimmed by 0 bases and J by 11 bases, leaving 22 bases between them. CDR3 loop: CSVEERGVQRNEQYF. The CDR3 region has the DNA TGCAGCGTTGAAGAACGTGGGGTTCAAAGGAATGAGCAGTACTTC.

The chain carries TRBV7-9 and TRBJ1-4; D is ambiguous. V was shortened by 5 bases and J by 6 bases, with 13 bases between the two germline ends. The CDR3 contains 14 residues. CDR1 and CDR2 (germline): SEHNR, FQNEAQ (reference sequence). In DNA form, the CDR3 reads TGTGCCAGCAGCCCTAGGCCCACAGATGAAAAACTGTTTTTT. This sequence encodes CASSPRPTDEKLFF.

With respect to this clonotype: One base away lies a much larger clone, so this may be a sequencing read error. This rearrangement joins TRBV5-1 to TRBJ2-1; D is perhaps TRBD2 (5 bases). Germline V gives CDR1 SGHRS, CDR2 YFSETQ. The CDR3 spans 15 residues. The DNA for the CDR3 is TGCGCCAGCCGAAACAGTGGGAGTAAGGCAAATGAGCGGTTCTTC. Translation gives CASRNSGSKANERFF.

The chain uses TRBV20-1 and TRBJ1-2, with D tentatively TRBD1 (5 bases). The V gene lost 6 bases and the J gene lost 4 bases, with 12 bases spanning the gap. Germline CDR1 reads DFQATT; CDR2 reads SNEGSKA (reference sequence). The CDR3 extends over 12 amino acids. The chain's CDR3 is CSASTGCYGYTF. In DNA form, the CDR3 reads TGCAGTGCCAGTACAGGTTGCTATGGCTACACCTTC.

J is TRBJ2-5 and V is TRBV7-9, with TRBD1 as a possible D gene (6 bases). Germline CDR1 is SEHNR and CDR2 is FQNEAQ (reference sequence). This CDR3 spans 14 amino acids. Between the trimmed V and J ends, which lost 1 base and 5 bases, there was a span of 11 bases. Written as DNA, the CDR3 is TGTGCCAGCAGCTTAGACAGGGCTATGGAGACCCAGTACTTC. Translation gives CASSLDRAMETQYF.

This clonotype turned up a few times. The genes are TRBV20-1 and TRBJ2-1; 7 positions agree with TRBD2. This CDR3 is 16 amino acids long. The J segment lost 8 bases and the V segment lost 0 bases, leaving 13 bases of the junction unmatched. Germline CDR1 reads DFQATT; CDR2 reads SNEGSKA (reference sequence). Written as DNA, the CDR3 is TGCAGTGCTAGAGACCCAAGCGGGGTCTCCGGGGATGAGCAGTTCTTC. It is translated as CSARDPSGVSGDEQFF.

A few counts support this clonotype. This chain connects TRBV5-1 to TRBJ2-7; TRBD2 is a possible D gene (6 bases). The germline CDR1 and CDR2 sequences are SGHRS and YFSETQ. Trimming took off 4 bases at V and 3 bases at J, with 17 bases between the two ends. CDR3 length: 15 residues. As DNA, the CDR3 is TGCGCCAGCAGCATAACCGGGACGGGGGACTACGAGCAGTACTTC. Translated: CASSITGTGDYEQYF.

This clonotype was seen more than once but under ten times. The V and J genes are TRBV4-2 and TRBJ2-5; D not resolved. The CDR3 loop spans 14 amino acids. Germline CDR1 reads LGHNA; CDR2 reads YNFKEQ. The V and J ends lost 2 bases and 5 bases respectively, with 12 bases between them. The CDR3 loop is CASSQPTRGETQYF. As DNA, the CDR3 is TGTGCCAGCAGCCAACCGACCCGTGGGGAGACCCAGTACTTC.

In its sample, this clonotype was seen a few times. The V gene is TRBV9, the J gene TRBJ1-1; no reliable D call. Germline V gene lookup returns CDR1 SGDLS and CDR2 YYNGEE. V lost 2 bases and J 4 bases, leaving 15 bases between the germline ends. The CDR3 is 15 amino acids. The CDR3 DNA sequence: TGTGCCAGCAGCGTGGACGCGTTGTTATCCACTGAAGCTTTCTTT. Translated, it gives CASSVDALLSTEAFF.

This clonotype has a handful of counts. The gene calls are TRBV6-5 and TRBJ1-5, with D unclear. The CDR3 totals 15 residues. Trimming pared 2 bases from V and 0 bases from J, leaving 8 bases between. In germline, CDR1 is MNHEY, CDR2 SVGAGI. The CDR3 coding sequence is TGTGCCAGCAGTTACACAGACGGTAGCAATCAGCCCCAGCATTTT. Encoded protein: CASSYTDGSNQPQHF.

This clonotype was found a few times. This chain links TRBV6-2 or TRBV6-3 with TRBJ1-5; the D is unclear. V lost 2 bases, J lost 3 bases, and 11 bases lay in between. The CDR3 spans 15 residues. CDR1 MNHEY and CDR2 SVGEGT come from the germline V gene. This chain's CDR3 is CASSYGQVINQPQHF. The CDR3 region has the DNA TGTGCCAGCAGTTACGGGCAGGTGATCAATCAGCCCCAGCATTTT.

The chain recombines TRBV14 with TRBJ2-4, with 9 bases identical to TRBD1. The CDR3 contains 15 residues. In germline, CDR1 is SGHDN, CDR2 FVKESK. The trim removed 4 bases at V and 5 bases at J, leaving 6 bases unmatched. DNA of the CDR3: TGTGCCAGCAGCCCTGGGACAGGGCTCCAAAACATTCAGTACTTC. This codes for CASSPGTGLQNIQYF.

Of note for this clonotype: Possible read error: a much larger clone is one base away. The chain couples TRBV20-1 to TRBJ2-7, with unresolved D. Between the trimmed V and J ends, which lost 6 bases and 7 bases, there was a span of 16 bases. CDR3 size: 12 residues. CDR1 is DFQATT and CDR2 is SNEGSKA in the germline V gene (reference sequence). The CDR3 DNA reads TGCAGTGCCACCGTAGGTCCCGATGAGCAGTACTTC. Its protein product is CSATVGPDEQYF.

There are a few counts of this clonotype. The rearrangement uses TRBV2 and TRBJ2-2; 7 bases are shared with TRBD2. The germline V gene has CDR1 SNHLY and CDR2 FYNNEI. With V trimmed by 5 bases and J by 2 bases, 5 bases remained unmatched. This CDR3 comprises 15 residues. The CDR3 DNA sequence: TGTGCCAGCAGTACGGGCGGGGGTAACACCGGGGAGCTGTTTTTT. Translated: CASSTGGGNTGELFF.

The gene calls are TRBV6-5 and TRBJ2-5; 7 bases match TRBD1. The J call may be faulty, since TRBJ2-7 better matches the DNA end. Germline CDR1 MNHEY, CDR2 SVGAGI. The CDR3 consists of 11 residues. CDR3 amino acids: CATTGVHEQYF. The CDR3 region has the DNA TGTGCCACCACAGGGGTCCACGAGCAGTACTTC.

This clonotype was seen a few times. The V gene is TRBV11-2, the J gene TRBJ2-1; no clear D gene. Gene TRBJ2-7 matches the end of the DNA better, so the J call may be wrong. The CDR3 is 18 residues long. Germline V gene lookup returns CDR1 SGHAT and CDR2 FQNNGV. DNA of the CDR3: TGTGCCAGCAGCCTTCCCCCACAGTTATTCAGCTCCTACAATGAGCAGTACTTC. Translated, it gives CASSLPPQLFSSYNEQYF.

This chain joins TRBV6-2 or TRBV6-3 and TRBJ1-4, with 7 positions matching TRBD1. The CDR3 loop spans 14 amino acids. Germline V gene lookup returns CDR1 MNHEY and CDR2 SVGEGT. The V gene end was trimmed by 7 bases and the J gene end by 6 bases; junction bases not matched to a gene: 8. The CDR3 is CASTEGQYHEKLFF. Written as DNA, the CDR3 is TGTGCCAGCACCGAGGGACAGTACCATGAAAAACTGTTTTTT.

This clonotype was seen more than once but under ten times. CDR3 DNA sequence: TGCGCCAGCAGCCAAGAGCAGACTAGTTACTCTTTAGGCTACAATGAGCAGTACTTC. Encoded protein: CASSQEQTSYSLGYNEQYF. The chain joins TRBV4-3 to TRBJ2-7, with D possibly matching TRBD2 (6 bases). The CDR3 has 19 residues. Germline lookup yields CDR1 LGHNA and CDR2 YSLEER. V lost 0 bases, J lost 7 bases, and 28 bases lay in between.

In this sample, this clonotype turned up a few times. V usage is TRBV20-1 and J usage is TRBJ2-7; TRBD2 aligns across 11 bases. CDR3 length: 14 residues. Germline trimming cut 1 base from V and 2 bases from J; bases unmatched to any gene: 1. Germline V CDR1 and CDR2: DFQATT, SNEGSKA (reference sequence). DNA for the CDR3: TGCAGTGCTAGAGTTAGCGGGGGGGCCTACGAGCAGTACTTC. This sequence encodes CSARVSGGAYEQYF.

This chain connects TRBV5-1 to TRBJ2-5; D not resolved. V lost 0 bases, J lost 2 bases, and 8 bases lay in between. CDR1 is SGHRS, CDR2 YFSETQ, per germline. The CDR3 spans 14 residues. The CDR3: CASSLDVNQETQYF. CDR3 nucleotides: TGCGCCAGCAGCTTGGATGTCAATCAAGAGACCCAGTACTTC.

This sequence joins TRBV20-1 and TRBJ1-1; D uncertain. Trimming took off 4 bases at V and 11 bases at J, with 17 bases between the two ends. The CDR3 is made up of 12 amino acids. Germline V gene lookup returns CDR1 DFQATT and CDR2 SNEGSKA (reference sequence). CDR3 residues: CSAKGTQLEAFF. As DNA, the CDR3 is TGCAGTGCTAAGGGTACACAGCTAGAGGCTTTCTTT.

Concerning this clonotype: This may arise from a read error, as a much more abundant clone is one base away. The rearrangement uses TRBV6-5 and TRBJ1-2; 8 nucleotides match TRBD1. CDR1 is MNHEY and CDR2 is SVGAGI in the germline V gene. The V segment lost 4 bases and the J segment 7 bases; nucleotides outside the gene matches: 20. The CDR3 runs to 18 residues. The CDR3 region is CASSFPGTEAPGGCGYTF. CDR3 nucleotides: TGTGCCAGCAGTTTCCCTGGGACAGAGGCCCCAGGGGGCTGTGGCTACACCTTC.

This clonotype was recorded a few times. This rearrangement joins TRBV15 to TRBJ2-5; D is undetermined. The CDR3 covers 15 residues. Between the trimmed V and J ends, which lost 0 bases and 4 bases, there was a span of 12 bases. Per germline, CDR1 LNHNV and CDR2 YYDKDF (reference sequence). CDR3 nucleotides: TGTGCCACCAGCAGAGACCTGGGGTTGGGAGAGACCCAGTACTTC. Protein sequence: CATSRDLGLGETQYF.

The J gene is TRBJ2-7, the V gene TRBV6-5, with TRBD1 matching over 8 bases. V was clipped by 5 bases and J by 8 bases; unmatched bases: 8. Germline V gene lookup returns CDR1 MNHEY and CDR2 SVGAGI. The CDR3 is made up of 13 amino acids. DNA for the CDR3: TGTGCCAGCAGTAGACGGGACAGGAAAAAGCAGTACTTC. Its translation: CASSRRDRKKQYF.

The chain uses TRBV5-1 and TRBJ2-3; D is unresolved. Germline V gene lookup returns CDR1 SGHRS and CDR2 YFSETQ. The CDR3 is 16 amino acids. V lost 0 bases, J lost 0 bases, and 11 bases lay in between. The CDR3 reads CASSLVVATSTDTQYF. The CDR3 nucleotides read TGCGCCAGCAGCTTGGTGGTAGCCACGAGCACAGATACGCAGTATTTT.

This clonotype was observed a handful of times. The rearrangement links TRBV3-1 to TRBJ1-1; D gene uncertain. This CDR3 is built from 13 residues. Germline CDR1 LGHDT, CDR2 YNNKEL (reference sequence). Trimming took off 3 bases at V and 1 base at J, with 6 bases between the two ends. The CDR3 is CASSQIKNTEAFF. The CDR3 nucleotides are TGTGCCAGCAGCCAGATTAAGAACACTGAAGCTTTCTTT.

The V gene is TRBV7-6, the J gene TRBJ2-4; D unresolved. The tail of the sequence fits TRBJ2-5 better, so the J call may be wrong. The CDR3 covers 14 residues. Germline CDR1 reads SGHVS; CDR2 reads FNYEAQ. The CDR3 region has the DNA TGTGCCAGCAGCTTAGATTACCTGGGAGAGACCCAGTACTTC. It yields the protein CASSLDYLGETQYF.